This T cell receptor (beta chain) was retrieved from a study of cytomegalovirus exposure and HLA in healthy donors. Remarks on this clone: Its antigen is not identified.

The protocol was immunoSEQ multiplex PCR, while the TCRdb copy is restricted to in-frame clones and leaves out a portion. Here the sample spans about 170,000 clones, approximately 87% being singletons. General observations from the study: Specific recognition of CMV antigens was confirmed in vitro for three chains (all CMV-associated). A list of more than 150 TCR beta chains associated with cytomegalovirus was given.

The V end lost 0 bases, the J end lost 5 bases, and 8 bases lay between the germline ends. Germline V gene lookup returns CDR1 SQVTM and CDR2 ANQGSEA. The CDR3 runs 13 residues. The sample taken for sequencing was PBMCs. V gene TRBV29-1 combines with J gene TRBJ2-1; D may be TRBD1 (6 bases). The origin of this receptor is a woman aged 25-40 years in good health and CMV-seronegative. The CDR3 sequence: CSVEEWTDNEQFF. The DNA of the CDR3 is TGCAGCGTTGAAGAGTGGACAGACAATGAGCAGTTCTTC.